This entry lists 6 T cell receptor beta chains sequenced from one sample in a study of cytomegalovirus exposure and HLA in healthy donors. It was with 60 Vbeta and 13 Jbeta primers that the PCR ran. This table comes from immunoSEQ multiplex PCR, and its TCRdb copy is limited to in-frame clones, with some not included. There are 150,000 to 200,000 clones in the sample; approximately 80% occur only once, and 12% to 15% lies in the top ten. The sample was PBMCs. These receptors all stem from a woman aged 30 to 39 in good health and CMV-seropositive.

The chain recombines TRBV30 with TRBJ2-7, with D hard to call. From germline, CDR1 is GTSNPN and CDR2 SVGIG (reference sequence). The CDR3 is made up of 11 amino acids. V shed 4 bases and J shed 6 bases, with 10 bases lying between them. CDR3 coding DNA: TGTGCCTGGACATCTTCCGGCGAGCAGTACTTC. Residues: CAWTSSGEQYF. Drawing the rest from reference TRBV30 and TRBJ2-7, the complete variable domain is SQTIHQWPATLVQPVGSPLSLECTVEGTSNPNLYWYRQAAGRGLQLLFYSVGIGQISSEVPQNLSASRPQDRQFILSSKKLLLSDSGFYLCAWTSSGEQYFGPGTRLTVT.

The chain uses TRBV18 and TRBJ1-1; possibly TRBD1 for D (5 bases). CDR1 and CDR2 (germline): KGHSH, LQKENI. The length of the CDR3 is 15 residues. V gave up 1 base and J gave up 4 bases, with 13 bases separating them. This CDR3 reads CASSPQTQGSTEAFF. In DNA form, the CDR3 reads TGTGCCAGCTCACCACAAACGCAGGGTAGCACTGAAGCTTTCTTT.

CDR3 nucleotide sequence: TGTGCCAGCTCACCCGCCCCCGAGGCGACCCAGTACTTC. Amino acid sequence: CASSPAPEATQYF. This chain connects TRBV18 to TRBJ2-5, with unresolved D. CDR1 is KGHSH and CDR2 is LQKENI in the germline V gene. V was clipped by 3 bases and J by 7 bases, with 12 bases between them. This CDR3 contains 13 residues.

CDR3 bases: TGTGCCAGCAGTGTTCGGGACAGTACTAACACCGGGGAGCTGTTTTTT. Translated: CASSVRDSTNTGELFF. The chain combines TRBV2 with TRBJ2-2; 7 nucleotides agree with TRBD1. The germline CDR1 and CDR2 sequences are SNHLY and FYNNEI. The length of the CDR3 is 16 residues. After removal of 4 bases from V and 2 bases from J, the junction contained 7 bases not matched to a gene.

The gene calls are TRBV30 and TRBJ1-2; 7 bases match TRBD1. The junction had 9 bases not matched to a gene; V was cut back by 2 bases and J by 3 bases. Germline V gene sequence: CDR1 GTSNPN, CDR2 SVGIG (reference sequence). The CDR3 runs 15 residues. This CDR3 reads CAWSYTRGQYYGYTF. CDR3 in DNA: TGTGCCTGGAGTTATACAAGGGGACAGTACTATGGCTACACCTTC.

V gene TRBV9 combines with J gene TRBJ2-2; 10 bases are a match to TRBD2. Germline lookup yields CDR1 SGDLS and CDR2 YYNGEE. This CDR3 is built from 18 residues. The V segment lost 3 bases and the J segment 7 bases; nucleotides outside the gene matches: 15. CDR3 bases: TGTGCCAGCAGCGACATTGAGCGGGGGGGGCCGGTGAACGGGGAGCTGTTTTTT. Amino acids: CASSDIERGGPVNGELFF. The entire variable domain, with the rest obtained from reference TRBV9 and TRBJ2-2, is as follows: DSGVTQTPKHLITATGQRVTLRCSPRSGDLSVYWYQQSLDQGLQFLIQYYNGEERAKGNILERFSAQQFPDLHSELNLSSLELGDSALYFCASSDIERGGPVNGELFFGEGSRLTVL.